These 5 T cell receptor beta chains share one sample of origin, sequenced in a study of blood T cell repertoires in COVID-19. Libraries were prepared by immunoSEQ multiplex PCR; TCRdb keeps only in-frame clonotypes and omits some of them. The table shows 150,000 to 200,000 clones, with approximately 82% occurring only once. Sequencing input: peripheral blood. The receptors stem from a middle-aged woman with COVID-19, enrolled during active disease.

The CDR3 reads CAWKFGGRLNEQFF. The CDR3 DNA is TGTGCCTGGAAATTCGGAGGGAGGCTCAATGAGCAGTTCTTC. The chain uses TRBV30 and TRBJ2-1, with TRBD2 as a possible D gene (6 bases). This CDR3 is built from 14 residues. With 4 bases removed from V and 6 bases from J, the gap between germline ends came to 16 bases. Germline V lookup: CDR1 GTSNPN, CDR2 SVGIG (reference sequence).

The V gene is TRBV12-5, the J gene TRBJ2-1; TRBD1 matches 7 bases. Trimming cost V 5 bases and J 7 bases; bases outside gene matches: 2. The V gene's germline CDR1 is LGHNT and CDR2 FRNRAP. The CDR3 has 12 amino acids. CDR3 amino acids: CASGRDRNEQFF. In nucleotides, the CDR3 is TGTGCTAGTGGTCGGGACAGAAATGAGCAGTTCTTC.

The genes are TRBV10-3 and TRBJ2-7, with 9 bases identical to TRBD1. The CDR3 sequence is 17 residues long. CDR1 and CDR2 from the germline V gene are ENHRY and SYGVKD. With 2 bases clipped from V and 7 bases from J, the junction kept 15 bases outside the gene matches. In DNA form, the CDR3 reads TGTGCCATCAGTGAGCCGGGACAGGGCACTGGTATGGGTGAGCAGTACGTC. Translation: CAISEPGQGTGMGEQYV.

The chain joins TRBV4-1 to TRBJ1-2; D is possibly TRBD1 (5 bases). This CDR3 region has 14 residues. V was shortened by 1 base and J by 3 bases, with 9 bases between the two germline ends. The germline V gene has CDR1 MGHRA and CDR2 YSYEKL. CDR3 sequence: CASSQGGDHYGYTF. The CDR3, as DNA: TGCGCCAGCAGCCAAGGGGGGGACCACTATGGCTACACCTTC.

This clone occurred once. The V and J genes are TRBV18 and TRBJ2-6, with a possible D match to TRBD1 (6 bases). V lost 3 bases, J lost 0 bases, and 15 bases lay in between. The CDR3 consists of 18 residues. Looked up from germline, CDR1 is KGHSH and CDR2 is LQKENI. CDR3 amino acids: CASSPNRALNSGANVLTF. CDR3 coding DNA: TGTGCCAGCTCACCTAACAGGGCCCTAAACTCTGGGGCCAACGTCCTGACTTTC.